The present entry profiles one T cell receptor (beta chain) with its context. The data were taken from a study of T-cell reconstitution after alpha-beta-depleted transplantation in children. TCRbeta library construction was performed incorporating unique molecular identifiers. MiXCR, applied by TCRdb to the PCR reads, yields one record per CDR3 protein. The sample shows 98,000 or so distinct CDR3 sequences, 20% to 30% of them seen only once. Germline loops: CDR1 KGHSH, CDR2 LQKENI. The germline V and J ends were trimmed by 6 bases and 4 bases, with 11 bases remaining between them. The CDR3 is made up of 13 amino acids.

The sequencing used PBMCs, collected before TCRalphabeta/CD19-depleted stem cell transplant. This chain uses TRBV18 with TRBJ2-3, with D maybe TRBD2 (5 bases). The sequence was collected from a boy aged 2 to 9 with acute lymphoblastic leukemia, due to receive a stem cell transplant. As DNA, the CDR3 is TGTGCCAGCTCCCCCCCCGGGGCAGATACGCAGTATTTT. Its protein is CASSPPGADTQYF.